The clone carrying this T cell receptor (beta chain) was observed at least ten times. The antigen is undetermined. The data were obtained in a study of tumor-infiltrating lymphocytes in primary liver carcinoma. In the study overall: All lesions had stage T1-T3 N0M0 and about 4.2 to 10 cm widths. Samples gave roughly 3.65 to 7.13 million productive TCRbeta reads, similar across tissue types.

cDNA specific to TCR beta was made from about 550 ng of total RNA, with a constant-region primer employed for priming. Slightly modified ARM-PCR served as the procedure for the TCR beta libraries. These libraries came from three rounds of nested multiplex PCR. In the first two PCR rounds, TRBV1-TRBV30 forward primers were paired with a C-beta reverse primer, and each round lasted around 10 cycles. TCRdb reprocessed the multiplex PCR reads with MiXCR, giving one entry per CDR3 protein. The sample holds hundreds of thousands of distinct CDR3 sequences, approximately 54% seen once. Researchers drew blood RNA from unsorted whole blood and extracted germline DNA as well. Before surgery, approximately 4 milliliters of EDTA blood were taken. Study-level results: Blood trailed tumors significantly in top-250-clone fraction (p = 0.039).

The junction had 9 bases not matched to a gene; V was cut back by 5 bases and J by 9 bases. Germline CDR1 reads SGHAT; CDR2 reads FQNNGV. The CDR3 is 14 amino acids. The rearrangement joins TRBV11-2 to TRBJ1-5; 8 bases line up with TRBD1. The clonotype comes from a woman aged 25 to 39 with primary liver carcinoma and hepatitis B virus infection. Sequencing input: peripheral blood. The chain's CDR3 is CASSDDRGGWPQHF. The CDR3 region has the DNA TGTGCCAGCAGCGACGACAGGGGTGGGTGGCCCCAGCATTTT.